The clone carrying this T cell receptor (beta chain) has more than one count but fewer than ten. TCRdb called the RT-PCR reads again in MiXCR, with one record for every CDR3 protein. The repertoire includes about 680,000 distinct CDR3 sequences, approximately 15% of them detected once, and 3.6% sits in the top ten. This CDR3 has 14 residues. V was trimmed by 0 bases and J by 6 bases, leaving 13 bases between them. Germline assignment: CDR1 SGHRS and CDR2 YFSETQ. This chain links TRBV5-1 with TRBJ2-7; D is undetermined. The TCR sequence derives from a female donor in good health, serving as a healthy control. The sequenced material came from memory CD4+ T cells from blood. The CDR3 loop is CASSLALGFGEQYF. The CDR3 nucleotides are TGCGCCAGCAGCTTGGCTCTAGGGTTTGGCGAGCAGTACTTC.